This T cell receptor beta chain was identified during a study of T cell responses to AZD1222 COVID-19 vaccine. V lost 5 bases and J 7 bases, leaving 26 bases between the germline ends. The V gene's germline CDR1 is LGHDT and CDR2 YNNKEL (reference sequence). CDR3 size: 17 residues. Clones were sequenced by immunoSEQ multiplex PCR, and TCRdb holds only the in-frame ones, with some missing. This table holds approximately 60,000 clones, around 83% found once. Specimen: peripheral blood, collected on day 0 of AZD1222 vaccination. V gene TRBV3-1 (or the pseudogene TRBV3-2) combines with J gene TRBJ1-2, with D possibly TRBD1 on 6 matching bases. The source of this sequence is an adult in good health. CDR3 loop: CASSFLPYSDSFAGYTF. CDR3 DNA: TGTGCCAGCAGCTTTCTACCTTACTCGGACAGTTTCGCTGGCTACACCTTC.